The sequence of this TCR beta chain was determined in a study of radiotherapy plus CTLA-4 blockade in lung cancer (dated by TCRdb to 2017 to 2018). With regard to the full study: Among the enrolled patients, about 19% had an objective response, and 31% reached disease control.

Library preparation used the immunoSEQ multiplex PCR assay. Here the immuneACCESS table is served through TCRdb, limited to in-frame sequences with V and J called. Missing clones are a known gap in these copies; in checked studies unresolved V genes cover under half, and the rest lacks a known reason. Across this sample there are roughly 97,000 clones, with about four fifths seen only once. The ten most abundant clones make up around 3% of the sample. Taken from the germline V gene, the CDR1 and CDR2 loops are MRHNA and SNTAGT. The CDR3, from cysteine to phenylalanine, totals 13 residues. Only the CDR3 DNA stays, 39 bases, in frame from base 1. The V and J ends are trimmed by 3 bases and 10 bases, leaving 10 bases between them. In this study, focal radiation therapy paired with CTLA-4 blockade (ipilimumab) was tested in patients who had chemo-refractory metastatic non-small-cell lung cancer. Results and caveats for the whole study, not just this receptor: The strongest predictors of response were reported to be early dynamic shifts in blood T cell clones along with a rise in serum interferon-beta following radiation. After treatment with radiotherapy and ipilimumab, TCR clones that originated in tumors expanded in peripheral blood.

This clone showed up just a few times. The target of this receptor is not known. Base qualities are not at hand, and no much larger clone is one base apart. The clonotype comes from a human donor with non-small cell lung cancer who had a partial response to radiotherapy plus ipilimumab. Some clones in this sample may be carry-over from other donors' samples. The sequences come from peripheral blood, collected from a patient treated with radiotherapy plus ipilimumab. Here the chain combines TRBV6-4 and TRBJ1-6; the D gene lacks a confident call. At the DNA level, the sequence is TGTGCCAGCAGTGAAATGGTTAGCTCACCCCTCCACTTT. This gives the protein CASSEMVSSPLHF.